The TCR beta chain described here comes from a study of blood T cells in healthy people across ages. This CDR3 contains 13 residues. Trimming shortened V by 5 bases and J by 7 bases, and 14 bases separated the two germline ends. CDR1 is ENHRY, CDR2 SYGVKD, per germline. About this clonotype: No antigen is known for it.

Donors ranged from about 6 to 95 years old and were healthy Caucasians in Russia. A second PCR, run for about 6 to 11 cycles, used a sample-barcoded 5' primer plus a J-beta primer mix. Through a template-switch adaptor with 12 random nucleotides, each cDNA molecule received a tag. One entry per CDR3 protein, called by TCRdb with MiXCR from the 5' RACE reads. The table lists approximately 1.5 million distinct CDR3 sequences, roughly 30% of them singletons. Whole-study findings and limits: Unsorted PBMC material precluded a definitive naive versus antigen-experienced comparison. Diversity was higher, and naive CD4+ cells more numerous, in long-lived donors than in aged donors.

Sample: blood. This receptor was identified in a woman aged 30 to 39 in good health. The rearrangement links TRBV10-3 to TRBJ1-1; the D gene is possibly TRBD1 (5 bases). DNA for the CDR3: TGTGCCATCAGTTCTTTAGGGGCCGTTGAAGCTTTCTTT. Translated: CAISSLGAVEAFF.